Presented here are 13 T cell receptor beta chains from one specimen sequenced in a study of blood T cells in healthy people across ages. A second 7 to 11 cycle PCR used barcoded and J-beta primers. TCRdb used MiXCR to reprocess the 5' RACE reads, holding one entry per CDR3 protein. Altogether about 640,000 distinct CDR3 sequences are present, around three fifths being singletons, with the ten largest covering roughly 34%. The sample comprised blood. These receptors were taken from a man aged 60-69 years in good health.

This clonotype was recorded only once. The CDR3 loop is CASIQLAGAGSEQFF. The CDR3 region has the DNA TGTGCCAGCATTCAACTAGCGGGGGCCGGTAGTGAGCAGTTCTTC. The chain employs TRBV12-3 or TRBV12-4 and TRBJ2-1; TRBD2 matches 11 bases. J lost 9 bases, V lost 7 bases, and 11 bases had no gene match. The CDR3 contains 15 residues.

The chain carries TRBV4-2 and TRBJ2-5, with D possibly matching TRBD2 (7 bases). The CDR3 extends over 17 amino acids. Germline V CDR1 and CDR2: LGHNA, YNFKEQ. Trimming pared 3 bases from V and 11 bases from J, leaving 28 bases between. The CDR3 reads CASSHQETGTGGCEQYF. The DNA for the CDR3 is TGTGCCAGCAGCCACCAAGAGACCGGGACGGGGGGCTGTGAGCAGTACTTC.

The CDR3 DNA sequence: TGTGCCAGCAGTTATAGACAGGGCAATTCACCCCTCCACTTT. This codes for CASSYRQGNSPLHF. The rearrangement joins TRBV6-6 to TRBJ1-6, with TRBD1 matching over 7 bases. Losses at the gene ends were 3 bases for V and 7 bases for J; bases not matched to a gene: 3. Germline CDR1 is MNHNY and CDR2 is SVGAGI (reference sequence). The CDR3 is 14 amino acids.

The chain joins TRBV27 to TRBJ1-6; no firm D call. The CDR3 covers 13 residues. CDR1 is MNHEY and CDR2 is SMNVEV in the germline V gene (reference sequence). V lost 4 bases and J lost 7, with 8 bases in between. This chain's CDR3 is CASSSNQNSPLHF. As DNA, the CDR3 is TGTGCCAGCAGTTCGAATCAGAATTCACCCCTCCACTTT.

The chain employs TRBV6-8 and TRBJ1-6; TRBD1 matches at 7 bases. V shed 6 bases, J shed 9 bases, and the junction held 8 bases outside the gene matches. Germline V gene lookup returns CDR1 MNHGY and CDR2 SAAAGT. The CDR3 length is 14 residues. CDR3 nucleotide sequence: TGTGCCAGCAGAACGACAGGGTTTACTTCACCCCTCCACTTT. This sequence encodes CASRTTGFTSPLHF.

V and J are TRBV7-9 and TRBJ1-5; tentatively, D is TRBD1 (5 bases). Trimming stripped 6 bases from V and 3 bases from J, with 15 bases between. Germline V gene sequence: CDR1 SEHNR, CDR2 FQNEAQ (reference sequence). CDR3 length equals 15 residues. The CDR3 bases are TGTGCCAGCAGTTACGGGGGGGATACCAATCAGCCCCAGCATTTT. Amino acid sequence: CASSYGGDTNQPQHF.

V gene TRBV5-1 combines with J gene TRBJ2-4; 9 positions match TRBD1. J gave up 7 bases and V 2 bases, and 4 bases lay outside the gene matches. Germline V gene data show CDR1 as SGHRS and CDR2 as YFSETQ. This CDR3 has 14 amino acids. CDR3 protein: CASSLQGATNIQYF. In nucleotides, the CDR3 is TGCGCCAGCAGCTTACAGGGGGCTACGAACATTCAGTACTTC.

This clonotype is a singleton in its sample. The chain uses TRBV7-9 and TRBJ2-3, with 10 positions matching TRBD2. Germline CDR1 and CDR2: SEHNR and FQNEAQ (reference sequence). The CDR3 consists of 14 residues. V gave up 8 bases and J gave up 3 bases; unmatched junction bases: 5. The CDR3 loop reads CASRSSGGTDTQYF. CDR3 nucleotides: TGTGCCAGCCGATCTAGCGGGGGAACAGATACGCAGTATTTT. Full variable domain (remainder filled in from reference TRBV7-9 and TRBJ2-3): DTGVSQNPRHKITKRGQNVTFRCDPISEHNRLYWYRQTLGQGPEFLTYFQNEAQLEKSRLLSDRFSAERPKGSFSTLEIQRTEQGDSAMYLCASRSSGGTDTQYFGPGTRLTVL.

This chain joins TRBV7-9 and TRBJ2-3; the match to TRBD1 covers 10 bases. The CDR3 is made up of 12 amino acids. CDR1 SEHNR and CDR2 FQNEAQ come from the germline V gene (reference sequence). V lost 2 bases and J lost 13; bases outside the gene matches: 3. In DNA, the CDR3 is TGTGCCAGCAGCTTACCCGGGACAGGGGAGTATTTT. It codes for CASSLPGTGEYF.

The chain links TRBV5-1 to TRBJ2-5; the match to TRBD2 covers 7 bases. V gave up 4 bases and J gave up 1 base; unmatched junction bases: 7. CDR1 is SGHRS and CDR2 is YFSETQ in the germline V gene. The CDR3 spans 15 residues. CDR3 loop: CASSLSTGGQETQYF. The CDR3 bases are TGCGCCAGCAGCCTATCGACGGGGGGCCAAGAGACCCAGTACTTC.

The rearrangement uses TRBV24-1 and TRBJ1-2; TRBD1 might be the D (6 bases). From germline, CDR1 is KGHDR and CDR2 SFDVKD. Trimming stripped 7 bases from V and 5 bases from J, with 10 bases between. CDR3 size: 12 residues. Here the CDR3 DNA reads TGTGCCACCAGGGACAGCGATTATGGCTACACCTTC. Translated, it gives CATRDSDYGYTF.

This chain joins TRBV29-1 and TRBJ1-1; maybe TRBD1 (5 bases). Trimming pared 4 bases from V and 3 bases from J, leaving 9 bases between. The CDR3 runs 12 residues. The germline gives CDR1 SQVTM, CDR2 ANQGSEA. The chain's CDR3 is CSVVRGDTEAFF. In DNA, the CDR3 is TGCAGCGTTGTGCGGGGGGACACTGAAGCTTTCTTT.

This chain links TRBV20-1 with TRBJ2-3; D is perhaps TRBD1 or TRBD2 (5 bases each). V was shortened by 8 bases and J by 0 bases, with 27 bases between the two germline ends. Germline CDR1 DFQATT, CDR2 SNEGSKA (reference sequence). The CDR3 is 18 amino acids. The CDR3 is CSPLSYPGSGASTDTQYF. The CDR3 nucleotides are TGCAGTCCCCTTTCCTACCCGGGATCTGGGGCAAGCACAGATACGCAGTATTTT.